This T cell receptor beta chain stems from a study of CD8+ T cells in alopecia areata. Trimming removed 3 bases from V and 6 bases from J; junction bases left unmatched: 4. Germline CDR1 SQVTM, CDR2 ANQGSEA. CDR3 size: 14 residues. RNA extraction and reverse transcription yielded cDNA as sequencing template. Produced via immunoSEQ multiplex PCR; TCRdb's table is partial and in-frame only. The sample yields 150,000 or so clones, less than 75% seen once. The chain has TRBV29-1 and TRBJ2-3, with TRBD2 matching over 12 bases. The sample was CD8+ T cells sorted from blood, taken at week 0. The receptor's source is a human donor with alopecia areata. Written as DNA, the CDR3 is TGCAGCGTTGAGGTCCTAGCGGGAGGGGATACGCAGTATTTT. This sequence encodes CSVEVLAGGDTQYF.